The next 29 T cell receptor beta chains were all read from a single sample in a study of a mutant IDH1 vaccine in newly diagnosed glioma (dated by TCRdb to about 2021). Their antigens are not known. Libraries were constructed by the immunoSEQ multiplex PCR assay. TCRdb carries this immuneACCESS record with in-frame sequences only. Its versions omit some clonotypes, under half of them owing to an unresolved V gene in the studies checked, with the rest unexplained. The sample has some 33,000 clones on record, 55% to 60% of them singletons. The ten largest clones add up to 11% of the sample. Explained via the paper, the time point label denotes: week 5, during vaccination. Each vaccine dose, consisting of 300 ug of a 20-mer mutant IDH1 peptide in Montanide, was administered subcutaneously with topical imiquimod. Sequences were derived from PBMCs, sampled from a glioma patient whose treatment included an IDH1 peptide vaccine. These receptors originate from a woman younger than 30 with glioma.

The chain employs TRBV4-1 and TRBJ1-2, with D unclear. The CDR3 has 14 residues. The germline V gene encodes CDR1 MGHRA and CDR2 YSYEKL. V was pared by 4 bases and J by 7 bases, with 16 bases between. CDR3 DNA: TGCGCCAGCAGCCCGGAGGGCGGGTTAGGTGGCTACACCTTC. Encoded protein: CASSPEGGLGGYTF.

The V gene is TRBV18, the J gene TRBJ2-1, with D unresolved. V gave up 1 base and J gave up 10 bases, with 5 bases separating them. The V gene's germline CDR1 is KGHSH and CDR2 LQKENI. The CDR3 consists of 11 residues. The CDR3 here is CASSPLSEQFF. DNA of the CDR3: TGTGCCAGCTCACCACTCTCGGAGCAGTTCTTC.

The rearrangement joins TRBV18 to TRBJ2-1; D uncertain. Trimming stripped 7 bases from V and 4 bases from J, with 8 bases between. CDR1 is KGHSH and CDR2 is LQKENI in the germline V gene. The CDR3 loop spans 12 amino acids. The CDR3 DNA reads TGTGCCAGCTTAACGAGTTACAATGAGCAGTTCTTC. This translates into CASLTSYNEQFF.

This clone was detected only a few times. The rearrangement links TRBV5-1 to TRBJ1-1; D is possibly TRBD1 (6 bases). The CDR3 loop spans 15 amino acids. V was shortened by 4 bases and J by 4 bases, with 17 bases between the two germline ends. Germline CDR1 is SGHRS and CDR2 is YFSETQ. The CDR3 nucleotides are TGCGCCAGCAGCACGGACAGACAGAAAGCCACTGAAGCTTTCTTT. Translated: CASSTDRQKATEAFF. The entire variable domain, with the rest obtained from reference TRBV5-1 and TRBJ1-1, is as follows: KAGVTQTPRYLIKTRGQQVTLSCSPISGHRSVSWYQQTPGQGLQFLFEYFSETQRNKGNFPGRFSGRQFSNSRSEMNVSTLELGDSALYLCASSTDRQKATEAFFGQGTRLTVV.

The chain has TRBV19 and TRBJ2-1; 11 nucleotides match TRBD1. CDR1 is LNHDA and CDR2 is SQIVND in the germline V gene (reference sequence). The junction had 6 bases not matched to a gene; V was cut back by 7 bases and J by 7 bases. The CDR3 sequence is 14 residues long. The CDR3 reads CASTTGTGGNEQFF. CDR3 bases: TGTGCCAGTACCACGGGGACAGGGGGTAATGAGCAGTTCTTC.

This chain connects TRBV19 to TRBJ2-7; 9 bases fit TRBD2. V gave up 2 bases and J gave up 3 bases; unmatched junction bases: 2. The CDR3 loop spans 14 amino acids. CDR1 and CDR2 (germline): LNHDA, SQIVND (reference sequence). This CDR3 is CASSILAGVYEQYF. CDR3 DNA sequence: TGTGCCAGTAGTATATTAGCGGGAGTCTACGAGCAGTACTTC.

This chain uses TRBV18 with TRBJ1-1; no reliable D call. V was clipped by 3 bases and J by 0 bases, with 5 bases between them. CDR1 and CDR2 from the germline V gene are KGHSH and LQKENI. CDR3 length: 13 amino acids. The CDR3 DNA reads as TGTGCCAGCTCACCGGCTGTGAACACTGAAGCTTTCTTT. Translation gives CASSPAVNTEAFF.

The V and J genes are TRBV4-1 and TRBJ1-2; D is possibly TRBD1 (6 bases). The CDR3 has 15 amino acids. CDR1 and CDR2 from the germline V gene are MGHRA and YSYEKL. V dropped 6 bases and J dropped 3 bases, with 17 bases sitting between them. CDR3 region: CASRPGATYHYGYTF. The CDR3 DNA follows: TGCGCCAGCAGGCCAGGGGCTACGTACCACTATGGCTACACCTTC.

The chain recombines TRBV7-8 with TRBJ1-4; a weak D match, TRBD1 (5 bases). The germline V gene encodes CDR1 SGHVS and CDR2 FQNEAQ. Trimming left V 5 bases short and J 5 bases short, with 18 bases between. The CDR3 is 16 residues long. CDR3 region: CASSPDAGTRNEKLFF. CDR3 nucleotides: TGTGCCAGCAGCCCCGACGCCGGGACTCGGAATGAAAAACTGTTTTTT.

The V and J genes are TRBV7-6 and TRBJ1-4; D unresolved. Germline CDR1 is SGHVS and CDR2 is FNYEAQ. Trimming stripped 5 bases from V and 8 bases from J, with 18 bases between. The CDR3 extends over 15 amino acids. As DNA, the CDR3 is TGTGCCAGCAGCCTAGAGGTTGGTGGTACAGAAAAACTGTTTTTT. Amino acid sequence: CASSLEVGGTEKLFF.

A few counts support this clone. The CDR3, as DNA: TGTGCCAGCAGTCTTAGGACAGGGGGTAATGAAAAACTGTTTTTT. Translated, it gives CASSLRTGGNEKLFF. This chain connects TRBV27 to TRBJ1-4; TRBD1 matches at 10 bases. This CDR3 contains 15 residues. V lost 5 bases to trimming and J lost 4 bases; unmatched junction nucleotides: 4. The germline CDR1 and CDR2 sequences are MNHEY and SMNVEV (reference sequence).

The chain has TRBV13 and TRBJ1-5, with D possibly being TRBD1 (5 bases). The CDR3 is 15 residues long. The ends were cut back, 3 bases at V and 1 base at J, with 10 bases in the middle. In germline, CDR1 is PRHDT, CDR2 FYEKMQ (reference sequence). Here the CDR3 DNA reads TGTGCCAGCAGCTTCGGGGGGGGAAGCAATCAGCCCCAGCATTTT. Its translation is CASSFGGGSNQPQHF.

The chain uses TRBV18 and TRBJ1-1; D unclear. Germline values: CDR1 KGHSH, CDR2 LQKENI. The CDR3 sequence is 13 residues long. V was shortened by 6 bases and J by 2 bases, with 10 bases between the two germline ends. Written as DNA, the CDR3 is TGTGCCAGCTCCCCTAACGGAAACACTGAAGCTTTCTTT. This gives the protein CASSPNGNTEAFF.

This clone turned up a few times. V usage is TRBV7-9 and J usage is TRBJ1-1, with D uncertain. This CDR3 is 12 amino acids long. The ends were cut back, 5 bases at V and 5 bases at J, with 9 bases in the middle. CDR1 and CDR2 (germline): SEHNR, FQNEAQ (reference sequence). CDR3 region: CASSLLRTEAFF. CDR3 sequence (DNA): TGTGCCAGCAGCCTCCTTCGTACTGAAGCTTTCTTT.

The rearrangement links TRBV18 to TRBJ1-5; D is possibly TRBD1 (6 bases). The germline V gene encodes CDR1 KGHSH and CDR2 LQKENI. The CDR3 has 15 residues. V dropped 3 bases and J dropped 0 bases, with 9 bases sitting between them. In DNA, the CDR3 is TGTGCCAGCTCACCTACAGGGCTTAGCAATCAGCCCCAGCATTTT. Its protein product is CASSPTGLSNQPQHF.

The V and J genes are TRBV7-2 and TRBJ1-4; TRBD1 matches 10 bases. Germline V gene sequence: CDR1 SGHTA, CDR2 FQGNSA. V was clipped by 1 base and J by 0 bases; unmatched bases: 2. The CDR3 has 17 amino acids. CDR3 region: CASSLVGQGTTNEKLFF. CDR3 DNA sequence: TGTGCCAGCAGCTTAGTGGGACAGGGGACAACTAATGAAAAACTGTTTTTT.

The V call is TRBV4-1, the J call TRBJ2-7, with 10 nucleotides matching TRBD1. CDR1 and CDR2 from the germline V gene are MGHRA and YSYEKL. The length of the CDR3 is 16 residues. The ends lost 4 bases at V and 2 bases at J; junction bases unmatched: 8. CDR3 sequence reads: CASSLTEGQGAYEQYF. The CDR3 bases are TGCGCCAGCAGCCTCACCGAAGGACAGGGGGCCTACGAGCAGTACTTC.

This chain connects TRBV18 to TRBJ2-3; D is uncertain. Trimming shortened V by 2 bases and J by 6 bases, and 12 bases separated the two germline ends. Germline V gives CDR1 KGHSH, CDR2 LQKENI. CDR3 length equals 14 residues. CDR3: CASSPNLGRDTQYF. The CDR3 DNA reads TGTGCCAGCTCACCAAACCTCGGTAGGGATACGCAGTATTTT.

The V and J genes are TRBV5-6 and TRBJ2-4; 7 bases line up with TRBD1. Germline values: CDR1 SGHDT, CDR2 YYEEEE. This CDR3 spans 13 amino acids. V was pared by 5 bases and J by 6 bases, with 5 bases of the junction left unmatched. The CDR3 is CASRRGTVNIQYF. Here the CDR3 DNA reads TGTGCCAGCAGAAGAGGGACAGTAAACATTCAGTACTTC.

The V call is TRBV7-2, the J call TRBJ2-3; 7 nucleotides match TRBD2. This CDR3 region has 15 residues. Germline values: CDR1 SGHTA, CDR2 FQGNSA. J lost 2 bases, V lost 3 bases, and 5 bases had no gene match. As DNA, the CDR3 is TGTGCCAGCAGCTTGGGGCGGGGGAACACAGATACGCAGTATTTT. Translating gives CASSLGRGNTDTQYF.

The chain is built from TRBV28 and TRBJ1-5, with 12 bases lining up with TRBD1. The CDR3 contains 18 residues. The V segment lost 4 bases and the J segment 9 bases; nucleotides outside the gene matches: 16. The V gene's germline CDR1 is MDHEN and CDR2 SYDVKM. The DNA for the CDR3 is TGTGCCAGCAGTTGGGGAGACCGGGACAGGGGGCGTTTAGGGCCCCAGCATTTT. Its translation: CASSWGDRDRGRLGPQHF.

Here the CDR3 reads CASSRGLAGDTGELFF. The DNA of the CDR3 is TGTGCCAGCAGCCGGGGACTAGCAGGAGACACCGGGGAGCTGTTTTTT. The V and J genes are TRBV5-8 and TRBJ2-2, with TRBD2 identical over 9 bases. The CDR3 consists of 16 residues. Germline values: CDR1 SGHTS, CDR2 YDEGEE. V lost 4 bases to trimming and J lost 3 bases; unmatched junction nucleotides: 7. The variable domain in full, with the rest retrieved from reference TRBV5-8 and TRBJ2-2, is EAGVTQSPTHLIKTRGQQATLRCSPISGHTSVYWYQQALGLGLQFLLWYDEGEERNRGNFPPRFSGRQFPNYSSELNVNALELEDSALYLCASSRGLAGDTGELFFGEGSRLTVL.

The rearrangement uses TRBV5-4 and TRBJ2-3; 7 bases agree with TRBD2. V dropped 4 bases and J dropped 2; count of bases not matched to a gene: 1. Germline V gene lookup returns CDR1 SGHNT and CDR2 YYREEE (reference sequence). The CDR3 is 13 residues long. CDR3 sequence: CASSTSVTDTQYF. The CDR3 coding sequence is TGTGCCAGCAGCACTAGCGTCACAGATACGCAGTATTTT. Full variable domain (rest looked up from reference TRBV5-4 and TRBJ2-3): ETGVTQSPTHLIKTRGQQVTLRCSSQSGHNTVSWYQQALGQGPQFIFQYYREEENGRGNFPPRFSGLQFPNYSSELNVNALELDDSALYLCASSTSVTDTQYFGPGTRLTVL.

The chain is built from TRBV10-3 and TRBJ1-1; D unresolved. CDR3 length equals 12 residues. V was clipped by 8 bases and J by 1 base, with 8 bases between them. Germline V gene lookup returns CDR1 ENHRY and CDR2 SYGVKD. CDR3 in DNA: TGTGCCATCGCTAATGCGAACACTGAAGCTTTCTTT. It encodes CAIANANTEAFF.

The V and J genes are TRBV28 and TRBJ2-7, with 10 nucleotides matching TRBD2. The CDR3 is made up of 16 amino acids. The germline V gene encodes CDR1 MDHEN and CDR2 SYDVKM. V trimming: 1 base; J trimming: 5 bases; junction bases outside the gene matches: 8. CDR3 sequence: CASSLFGLAGENEQYF. CDR3 bases: TGTGCCAGCAGTTTATTTGGCCTAGCGGGAGAAAACGAGCAGTACTTC.

This clone appeared a few times. The V call is TRBV27, the J call TRBJ2-7; 9 bases match TRBD1. The CDR3 length is 14 residues. The V segment lost 1 base and the J segment 5 bases; nucleotides outside the gene matches: 3. Germline-derived CDR1 and CDR2 are MNHEY and SMNVEV (reference sequence). The CDR3 DNA sequence: TGTGCCAGCAGTTTATGGGGACAGGGTAACGAGCAGTACTTC. It yields the protein CASSLWGQGNEQYF.

This clone was seen a handful of times. This chain connects TRBV27 to TRBJ1-1; D unclear. Trimming stripped 2 bases from V and 0 bases from J, with 10 bases between. CDR1 is MNHEY and CDR2 is SMNVEV in the germline V gene (reference sequence). The CDR3 has 15 amino acids. Here the CDR3 DNA reads TGTGCCAGCAGTTTACTGCTGGGGATGAACACTGAAGCTTTCTTT. Encoded protein: CASSLLLGMNTEAFF.

J is TRBJ1-5 and V is TRBV7-2; no clear D. Trimming took 2 bases from V and 0 from J, leaving 8 bases between them. The CDR3 loop spans 15 amino acids. Germline V gene lookup returns CDR1 SGHTA and CDR2 FQGNSA. CDR3 nucleotides: TGTGCCAGCAGCTTACTGCCTAATAGCAATCAGCCCCAGCATTTT. Residues: CASSLLPNSNQPQHF.

CDR3: CAWTRDRENTEAFF. Written as DNA, the CDR3 is TGTGCCTGGACTCGGGACAGGGAAAATACTGAAGCTTTCTTT. The chain couples TRBV30 to TRBJ1-1; TRBD1 aligns across 9 bases. The CDR3 covers 14 residues. Trimming removed 4 bases from V and 5 bases from J; junction bases left unmatched: 8. Looked up from germline, CDR1 is GTSNPN and CDR2 is SVGIG (reference sequence). The full variable domain, its missing parts supplied by reference TRBV30 and TRBJ1-1, is SQTIHQWPATLVQPVGSPLSLECTVEGTSNPNLYWYRQAAGRGLQLLFYSVGIGQISSEVPQNLSASRPQDRQFILSSKKLLLSDSGFYLCAWTRDRENTEAFFGQGTRLTVV.